This T cell receptor beta chain was identified during a study of T-cell memory formation after mild COVID-19. Overall study findings and caveats: Clones from the second wave (peaking day 37) had unconfirmed SARS-CoV-2 specificity.

This clonotype was picked up many times. The antigen is unknown. MiXCR, applied by TCRdb to the 5' RACE reads, yields one record per CDR3 protein. The sample holds some 150,000 distinct CDR3 sequences; approximately 5.7% are singletons and the top ten take more than 2%. From germline, CDR1 is MDHEN and CDR2 SYDVKM. Trimming shortened V by 2 bases and J by 6 bases, and 5 bases separated the two germline ends. The CDR3 covers 11 residues. The rearrangement links TRBV28 to TRBJ2-7; no reliable D call. The sequence was obtained from an adult woman who had mild COVID-19 (a few samples of this study predate the infection). Cell type and time point are not known. The sample comprised PBMCs or a T cell subset sorted from them (not recorded which). CDR3 DNA: TGTGCCAGCAGTTTAGAGCGCGAGCAGTACTTC. The encoded protein is CASSLEREQYF. Full variable domain (rest looked up from reference TRBV28 and TRBJ2-7): DVKVTQSSRYLVKRTGEKVFLECVQDMDHENMFWYRQDPGLGLRLIYFSYDVKMKEKGDIPEGYSVSREKKERFSLILESASTNQTSMYLCASSLEREQYFGPGTRLTVT.